These 25 T cell receptor beta chains were sequenced from one sample in a study of T cells in Graves' hyperthyroidism and ophthalmopathy. It was RNA transcripts that yielded the amplified TCR beta CDR3 regions. Using the HTBI primer set, a first-round RT-PCR was run on the TCR CDR3. TCRdb re-derived calls from the multiplex PCR reads in MiXCR, one entry per CDR3 protein. The table has 640,000 or so distinct CDR3 sequences, under 15% seen once. The sample comprised blood. Source of these receptors: a woman in her thirties or forties with Graves' ophthalmopathy.

This clonotype was detected many times. This chain uses TRBV27 with TRBJ1-1, with D hard to call. The CDR3 spans 19 residues. Per germline, CDR1 MNHEY and CDR2 SMNVEV (reference sequence). Trimming removed 3 bases from V and 0 bases from J, with 23 bases in between. CDR3 in amino acids: CASSLGVGAGPDMNTEAFF. DNA for the CDR3: TGTGCCAGCAGTTTGGGCGTCGGTGCGGGTCCCGATATGAACACTGAAGCTTTCTTT.

This clonotype showed up many times. The chain has TRBV28 and TRBJ1-3; D ambiguous. The CDR3 spans 12 residues. V was shortened by 7 bases and J by 3 bases, with 7 bases between the two germline ends. Germline CDR1 reads MDHEN; CDR2 reads SYDVKM. CDR3 DNA: TGTGCCAGCACTCTACTTGGAAACACCATATATTTT. It is translated as CASTLLGNTIYF.

The genes are TRBV30 and TRBJ1-1; no definite D call. V was clipped by 2 bases and J by 6 bases, with 13 bases between them. The CDR3 consists of 13 residues. Germline CDR1 GTSNPN, CDR2 SVGIG (reference sequence). The CDR3 region has the DNA TGTGCCTGGAGTTTCGGGAGACTAGCTGAAGCTTTCTTT. This translates into CAWSFGRLAEAFF.

This clonotype occurred many times. The V and J genes are TRBV2 and TRBJ1-1; tentative D call: TRBD1 (5 bases). This CDR3 is built from 11 residues. V lost 6 bases, J lost 7 bases, and 9 bases lay in between. CDR1 and CDR2 (germline): SNHLY, FYNNEI. CDR3 in amino acids: CASSVDSEAFF. DNA of the CDR3: TGTGCCAGCAGCGTTGACAGTGAAGCTTTCTTT.

In its sample, this clonotype was seen many times. This chain links TRBV28 with TRBJ2-7, with D uncertain. The V gene's germline CDR1 is MDHEN and CDR2 SYDVKM. The CDR3 consists of 13 residues. Trimming shortened V by 10 bases and J by 0 bases, and 13 bases separated the two germline ends. DNA for the CDR3: TGTGCCATCGGAGACAATGTCTCCTACGAGCAGTACTTC. Protein sequence: CAIGDNVSYEQYF.

Of note for this clonotype: The junction does not match germline at one end; this may be a read error. This sequence joins TRBV5-4 and TRBJ1-3; 9 bases match TRBD1. The CDR3 sequence is 14 residues long. Germline V CDR1 and CDR2: SGHNT, YYREEE (reference sequence). CDR3: CASSRDRAGNTIYF. The DNA of the CDR3 is TGTGCCAGCAGCAGGGACAGGGCTGGGAACACCATATATTTT.

This clonotype was detected many times. The chain links TRBV28 to TRBJ2-7, with TRBD1 matching 8 bases. CDR1 and CDR2 from the germline V gene are MDHEN and SYDVKM. The CDR3 extends over 13 amino acids. V trimming: 7 bases; J trimming: 4 bases; junction bases outside the gene matches: 6. CDR3 amino acids: CASNNRGTYEQYF. The DNA of the CDR3 is TGTGCCAGCAACAACAGGGGGACGTACGAGCAGTACTTC.

This clonotype came up many times. This could be a read error, since a much larger clone is one nucleotide away. The rearrangement uses TRBV7-2 and TRBJ2-5; perhaps TRBD2 as D (5 bases). Looked up from germline, CDR1 is SGHTA and CDR2 is FQGNSA. This CDR3 has 15 residues. The CDR3 nucleotides are TGTGCCGGCAGCTCCGTCTGGGGAGTGGGAGAGACCCAGTACTTC. This gives the protein CAGSSVWGVGETQYF. Full variable domain (remainder filled in from reference TRBV7-2 and TRBJ2-5): GAGVSQSPSNKVTEKGKDVELRCDPISGHTALYWYRQSLGQGLEFLIYFQGNSAPDKSGLPSDRFSAERTGGSVSTLTIQRTQQEDSAVYLCAGSSVWGVGETQYFGPGTRLLVL.

The gene calls are TRBV10-3 and TRBJ2-5; D might be TRBD2 (7 bases). V lost 0 bases and J lost 3, with 14 bases in between. The germline V gene encodes CDR1 ENHRY and CDR2 SYGVKD. The length of the CDR3 is 16 residues. The CDR3 coding sequence is TGTGCCATCAGTGAGTCAGGGGGGAGGGCCGAAGAGACCCAGTACTTC. Translation gives CAISESGGRAEETQYF.

CDR3 loop: CASSEGLAGVGETQYF. Here the CDR3 DNA reads TGTGCCAGCAGCGAGGGACTAGCGGGAGTAGGAGAGACCCAGTACTTC. This sequence joins TRBV11-3 and TRBJ2-5; 14 bases fit TRBD2. V shed 5 bases and J 4 bases; nucleotides not matched to a gene: 6. Germline assignment: CDR1 SGHNT and CDR2 YENEEA. The CDR3 runs 16 residues.

Many counts were recorded for this clonotype. This chain joins TRBV11-3 and TRBJ2-7; 8 bases match TRBD2. CDR1 is SGHNT and CDR2 is YENEEA in the germline V gene. The CDR3 is 18 residues long. The junction had 14 bases not matched to a gene; V was cut back by 1 base and J by 3 bases. The CDR3: CASSLGSSGPSWDYEQYF. The CDR3 nucleotides read TGTGCCAGCAGCTTAGGTTCTAGCGGGCCTAGTTGGGACTACGAGCAGTACTTC.

This clonotype was counted ten times or more. This chain links TRBV7-9 with TRBJ2-7; 9 bases align to TRBD2. V was clipped by 7 bases and J by 6 bases; unmatched bases: 10. This CDR3 comprises 14 residues. The germline V gene has CDR1 SEHNR and CDR2 FQNEAQ (reference sequence). The CDR3 DNA sequence: TGTGCCAGCAACGCGTTGGGCGGGGGGGTCGAGCAGTACTTC. Its protein product is CASNALGGGVEQYF.

This clonotype was counted ten times or more. CDR3: CASSLTSQGGYTF. The CDR3 coding sequence is TGTGCCAGCAGCTTAACTTCGCAGGGTGGCTACACCTTC. The chain carries TRBV7-3 and TRBJ1-2; maybe TRBD1 (5 bases). The CDR3 has 13 amino acids. Trimming took 0 bases from V and 7 from J, leaving 9 bases between them. Germline V gene sequence: CDR1 SGHTA, CDR2 FQGTGA.

At least ten counts were recorded for this clonotype. The chain employs TRBV6-1 and TRBJ2-7, with TRBD2 as a possible D gene (5 bases). The CDR3 is 14 amino acids. Germline V gives CDR1 MNHNS, CDR2 SASEGT. V gave up 2 bases and J gave up 3 bases, with 11 bases separating them. The CDR3 here is CASSESGNHYEQYF. The CDR3, as DNA: TGTGCCAGCAGTGAATCCGGGAATCACTACGAGCAGTACTTC.

J is TRBJ2-5 and V is TRBV19, with unresolved D. Germline V gene lookup returns CDR1 LNHDA and CDR2 SQIVND (reference sequence). The CDR3 consists of 14 residues. Trimming took 6 bases from V and 4 from J, leaving 15 bases between them. This chain's CDR3 is CASSPRSLGETQYF. CDR3 DNA: TGTGCCAGTAGCCCTAGGTCTTTAGGAGAGACCCAGTACTTC.

The sample holds many counts of this clonotype. J is TRBJ2-2 and V is TRBV6-2 or TRBV6-3, with 10 bases that match TRBD1. The CDR3 covers 16 residues. The V and J ends lost 6 bases and 2 bases, in that order; junction bases with no gene match: 6. CDR1 is MNHEY and CDR2 is SVGEGT in the germline V gene. The CDR3 sequence is CASRRQGAPNTGELFF. CDR3 coding DNA: TGTGCCAGCAGGAGACAGGGGGCACCTAACACCGGGGAGCTGTTTTTT.

The chain is built from TRBV20-1 and TRBJ1-2; TRBD1 aligns across 7 bases. The germline CDR1 and CDR2 sequences are DFQATT and SNEGSKA (reference sequence). This CDR3 comprises 13 residues. V was clipped by 8 bases and J by 4 bases; unmatched bases: 10. CDR3 sequence: CSQPGQPTYGYTF. CDR3 DNA: TGCAGTCAACCGGGACAGCCTACCTATGGCTACACCTTC.

Ten or more counts support this clonotype. V is TRBV12-3 or TRBV12-4 and J is TRBJ2-7; TRBD1 matches at 7 bases. J was trimmed by 4 bases and V by 6 bases; bases with no gene match: 9. The CDR3 runs to 14 residues. The chain's CDR3 is CASSLDTGAYEQYF. CDR3 sequence (DNA): TGTGCCAGCAGCCTTGATACAGGGGCGTACGAGCAGTACTTC.

This clonotype was recorded at least ten times. The rearrangement uses TRBV6-2 or TRBV6-3 and TRBJ1-3, with unresolved D. The CDR3 runs 14 residues. Germline V CDR1 and CDR2: MNHEY, SVGEGT. V shed 6 bases and J shed 0 bases, with 9 bases lying between them. For the CDR3, the DNA is TGTGCCAGCAGGACTTCTAGCTCTGGAAACACCATATATTTT. Translation gives CASRTSSSGNTIYF.

This clonotype was recorded at least ten times. The V gene is TRBV27, the J gene TRBJ2-2, with 10 nucleotides matching TRBD2. There are 19 residues in the CDR3. The V gene end was trimmed by 2 bases and the J gene end by 4 bases; junction bases not matched to a gene: 13. In germline, CDR1 is MNHEY, CDR2 SMNVEV (reference sequence). As DNA, the CDR3 is TGTGCCAGCAGTTTAACGGCCGGGGGACTAGCGTATGGCACCGGGGAGCTGTTTTTT. This translates into CASSLTAGGLAYGTGELFF.

This clonotype was detected many times. This chain links TRBV2 with TRBJ2-3; D is possibly TRBD2 (5 bases). CDR1 is SNHLY, CDR2 FYNNEI, per germline. V was pared by 6 bases and J by 3 bases, with 19 bases between. CDR3 size: 16 residues. CDR3 region: CASRIGEAYPTDTQYF. The CDR3 nucleotides are TGTGCCAGCAGAATCGGGGAAGCGTACCCGACAGATACGCAGTATTTT.

This clonotype was detected ten times or more. V gene TRBV30 combines with J gene TRBJ1-1; no firm D call. This CDR3 contains 12 residues. From germline, CDR1 is GTSNPN and CDR2 SVGIG (reference sequence). V was cut by 5 bases and J by 5 bases, with 12 bases left in between. CDR3 in amino acids: CAWSLVGTEAFF. CDR3 coding DNA: TGTGCCTGGTCCCTTGTGGGGACTGAAGCTTTCTTT.

This clonotype occurred many times. The V and J genes are TRBV4-1 and TRBJ2-7; D may be TRBD2 (5 bases). In germline, CDR1 is MGHRA, CDR2 YSYEKL. The germline V and J ends were trimmed by 0 bases and 2 bases, with 11 bases remaining between them. CDR3 length: 15 residues. CDR3 nucleotides: TGCGCCAGCAGCCAAGATCGGCGGAGGACCTACGAGCAGTACTTC. The encoded protein is CASSQDRRRTYEQYF.

This clonotype was recorded many times. V gene TRBV6-2 or TRBV6-3 combines with J gene TRBJ2-2; D unresolved. V was pared by 5 bases and J by 0 bases, with 10 bases between. CDR3 size: 15 residues. CDR1 MNHEY and CDR2 SVGEGT come from the germline V gene. CDR3 in amino acids: CASSQRNPNTGELFF. The CDR3 DNA follows: TGTGCCAGCAGTCAGAGGAACCCGAACACCGGGGAGCTGTTTTTT.

This clonotype was seen repeatedly, ten times or more. The chain combines TRBV7-2 with TRBJ2-7; D not certain. There are 13 residues in the CDR3. CDR1 and CDR2 (germline): SGHTA, FQGNSA. Trimming removed 2 bases from V and 2 bases from J, with 7 bases in between. The CDR3 nucleotides are TGTGCCAGCAGCTTATTTATACCCTACGAGCAGTACTTC. It encodes CASSLFIPYEQYF.